This T cell receptor beta chain was obtained from a study of blood T cells in healthy people across ages. Russia was home to the donors, healthy Caucasian individuals aged 6 to 90. Extracted total RNA amounted to at least 5.5 micrograms for each sample. To note about this clonotype: Its antigen is currently unknown.

A second PCR of about 7 to 12 cycles used a sample-barcoded 5' primer and a J-beta primer mix. From the 5' RACE reads, TCRdb called clonotypes with MiXCR, one entry per CDR3 protein. The sample includes fewer than 2 million distinct CDR3 sequences, about two fifths of them seen just once. General observations from the study: The donors' CMV status was not determined, possibly confounding changes in expanded clonotypes. Per million T cells, TCR beta diversity dropped roughly linearly as age increased.

The sequenced sample consisted of blood. This TCR was recovered from a human donor in good health.

The CDR3 sequence is CASSVTGYPGELFF. Here the CDR3 DNA reads TGTGCCAGCAGCGTTACAGGGTACCCCGGGGAGCTGTTTTTT. The chain has TRBV9 and TRBJ2-2; D might be TRBD1 (6 bases). In germline, CDR1 is SGDLS, CDR2 YYNGEE. V shed 2 bases and J shed 6 bases, with 11 bases lying between them. CDR3 length equals 14 residues.